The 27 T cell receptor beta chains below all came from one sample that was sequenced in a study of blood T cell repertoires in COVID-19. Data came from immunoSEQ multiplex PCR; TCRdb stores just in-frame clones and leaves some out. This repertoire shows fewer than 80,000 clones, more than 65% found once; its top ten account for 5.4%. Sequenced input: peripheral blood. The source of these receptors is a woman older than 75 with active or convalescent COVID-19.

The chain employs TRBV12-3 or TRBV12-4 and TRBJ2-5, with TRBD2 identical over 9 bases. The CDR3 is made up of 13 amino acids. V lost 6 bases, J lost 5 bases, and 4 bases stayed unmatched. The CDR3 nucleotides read TGTGCCAGCAGCCGGGGACTAGCTGAGACCCAGTACTTC. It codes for CASSRGLAETQYF.

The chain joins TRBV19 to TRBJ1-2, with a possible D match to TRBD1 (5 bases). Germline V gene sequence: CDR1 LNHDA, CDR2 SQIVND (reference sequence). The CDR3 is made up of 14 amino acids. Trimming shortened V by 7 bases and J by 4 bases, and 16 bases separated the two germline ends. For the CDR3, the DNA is TGTGCCAGTATCCCAGGGCGGGGCCTCTATGGCTACACCTTC. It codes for CASIPGRGLYGYTF.

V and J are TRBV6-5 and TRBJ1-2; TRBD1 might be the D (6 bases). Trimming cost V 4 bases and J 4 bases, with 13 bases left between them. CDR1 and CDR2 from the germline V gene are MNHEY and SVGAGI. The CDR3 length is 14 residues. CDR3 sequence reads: CASSSGRGAYGYTF. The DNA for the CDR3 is TGTGCCAGCAGTTCAGGACGGGGGGCCTATGGCTACACCTTC.

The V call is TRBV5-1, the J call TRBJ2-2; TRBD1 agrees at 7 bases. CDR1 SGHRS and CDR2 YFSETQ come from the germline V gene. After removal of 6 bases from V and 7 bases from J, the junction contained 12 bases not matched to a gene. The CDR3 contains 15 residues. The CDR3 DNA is TGCGCCAGCAACCCCGAGACAGGGTACGGCGGGGAGCTGTTTTTT. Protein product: CASNPETGYGGELFF. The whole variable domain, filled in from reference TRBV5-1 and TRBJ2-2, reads KAGVTQTPRYLIKTRGQQVTLSCSPISGHRSVSWYQQTPGQGLQFLFEYFSETQRNKGNFPGRFSGRQFSNSRSEMNVSTLELGDSALYLCASNPETGYGGELFFGEGSRLTVL.

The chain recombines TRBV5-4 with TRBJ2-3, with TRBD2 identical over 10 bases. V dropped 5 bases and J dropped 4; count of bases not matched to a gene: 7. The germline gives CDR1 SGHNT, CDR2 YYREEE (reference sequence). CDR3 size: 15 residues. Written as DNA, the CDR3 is TGTGCCAGCAGGACGGGACTAGCGACATCAGATACGCAGTATTTT. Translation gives CASRTGLATSDTQYF.

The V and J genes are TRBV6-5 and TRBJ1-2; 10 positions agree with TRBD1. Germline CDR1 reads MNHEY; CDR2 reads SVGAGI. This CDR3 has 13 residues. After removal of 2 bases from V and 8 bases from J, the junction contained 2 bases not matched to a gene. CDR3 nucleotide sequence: TGTGCCAGCAGTTACCGGACAGGGGGGGGCTACACCTTC. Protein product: CASSYRTGGGYTF.

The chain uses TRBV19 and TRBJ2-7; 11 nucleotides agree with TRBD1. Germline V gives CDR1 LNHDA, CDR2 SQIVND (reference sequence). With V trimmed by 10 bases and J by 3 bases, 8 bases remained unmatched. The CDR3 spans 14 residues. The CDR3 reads CATEGTGGIYEQYF. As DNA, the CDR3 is TGTGCCACAGAAGGGACAGGGGGAATCTACGAGCAGTACTTC.

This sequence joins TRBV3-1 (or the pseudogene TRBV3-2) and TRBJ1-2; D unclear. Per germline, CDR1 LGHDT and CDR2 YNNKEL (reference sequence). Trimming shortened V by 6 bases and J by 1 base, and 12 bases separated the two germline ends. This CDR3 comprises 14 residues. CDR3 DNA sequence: TGTGCCAGCAGTAAAGGCGGGAATAACTATGGCTACACCTTC. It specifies CASSKGGNNYGYTF.

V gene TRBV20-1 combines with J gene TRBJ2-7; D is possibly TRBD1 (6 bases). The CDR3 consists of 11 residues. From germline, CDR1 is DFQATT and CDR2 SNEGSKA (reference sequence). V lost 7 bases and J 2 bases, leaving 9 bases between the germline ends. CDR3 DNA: TGCAGTGTGAAGGGGGCCTACGAGCAGTACTTC. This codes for CSVKGAYEQYF.

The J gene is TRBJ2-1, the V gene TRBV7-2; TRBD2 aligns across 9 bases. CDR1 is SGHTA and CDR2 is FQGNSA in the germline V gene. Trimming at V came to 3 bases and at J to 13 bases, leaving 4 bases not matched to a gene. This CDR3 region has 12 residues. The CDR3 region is CASSFYGTSQFF. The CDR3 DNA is TGTGCCAGCAGCTTCTACGGGACTAGCCAGTTCTTC. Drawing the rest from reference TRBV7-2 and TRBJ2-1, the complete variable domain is GAGVSQSPSNKVTEKGKDVELRCDPISGHTALYWYRQSLGQGLEFLIYFQGNSAPDKSGLPSDRFSAERTGGSVSTLTIQRTQQEDSAVYLCASSFYGTSQFFGPGTRLTVL.

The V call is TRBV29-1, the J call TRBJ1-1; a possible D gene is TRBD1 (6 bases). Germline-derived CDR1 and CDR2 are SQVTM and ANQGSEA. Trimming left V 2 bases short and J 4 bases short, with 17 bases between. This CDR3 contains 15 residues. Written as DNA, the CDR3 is TGCAGCGTTGAAAAAGGGGGGACTAGGGCCACTGAAGCTTTCTTT. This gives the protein CSVEKGGTRATEAFF. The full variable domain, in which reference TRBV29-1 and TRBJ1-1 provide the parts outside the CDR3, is SAVISQKPSRDICQRGTSLTIQCQVDSQVTMMFWYRQQPGQSLTLIATANQGSEATYESGFVIDKFPISRPNLTFSTLTVSNMSPEDSSIYLCSVEKGGTRATEAFFGQGTRLTVV.

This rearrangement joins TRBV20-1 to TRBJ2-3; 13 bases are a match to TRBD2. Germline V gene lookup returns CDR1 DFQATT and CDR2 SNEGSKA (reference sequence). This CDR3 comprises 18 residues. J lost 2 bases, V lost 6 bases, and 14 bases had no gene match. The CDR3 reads CSASGGTSGIGPTDTQYF. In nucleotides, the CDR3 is TGCAGTGCCAGTGGGGGGACTAGCGGGATAGGACCCACAGATACGCAGTATTTT.

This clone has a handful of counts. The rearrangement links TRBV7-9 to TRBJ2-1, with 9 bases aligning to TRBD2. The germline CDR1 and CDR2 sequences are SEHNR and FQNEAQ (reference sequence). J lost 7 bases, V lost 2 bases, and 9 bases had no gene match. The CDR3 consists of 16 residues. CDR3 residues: CASSLWGSGSMNEQFF. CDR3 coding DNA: TGTGCCAGCAGCTTATGGGGTAGCGGGAGTATGAATGAGCAGTTCTTC. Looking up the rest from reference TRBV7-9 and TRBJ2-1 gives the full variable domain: DTGVSQNPRHKITKRGQNVTFRCDPISEHNRLYWYRQTLGQGPEFLTYFQNEAQLEKSRLLSDRFSAERPKGSFSTLEIQRTEQGDSAMYLCASSLWGSGSMNEQFFGPGTRLTVL.

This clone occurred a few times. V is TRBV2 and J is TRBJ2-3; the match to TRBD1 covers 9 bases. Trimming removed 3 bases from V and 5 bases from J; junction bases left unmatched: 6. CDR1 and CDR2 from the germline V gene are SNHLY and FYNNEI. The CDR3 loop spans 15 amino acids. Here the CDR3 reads CASSDTTGGRDTQYF. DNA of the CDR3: TGTGCCAGCAGTGATACAACAGGGGGCCGAGATACGCAGTATTTT.

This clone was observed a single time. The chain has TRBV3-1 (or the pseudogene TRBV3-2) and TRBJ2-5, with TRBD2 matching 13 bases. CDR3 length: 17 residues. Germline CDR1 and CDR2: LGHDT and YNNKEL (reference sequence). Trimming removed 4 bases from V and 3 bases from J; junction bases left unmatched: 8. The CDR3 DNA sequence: TGTGCCAGCAGCCCCCGGACTAGCGGGAGAGCGGAAGAGACCCAGTACTTC. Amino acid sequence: CASSPRTSGRAEETQYF.

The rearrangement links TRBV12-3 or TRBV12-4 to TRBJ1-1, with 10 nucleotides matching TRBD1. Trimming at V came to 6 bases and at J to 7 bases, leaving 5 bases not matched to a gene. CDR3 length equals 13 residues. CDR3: CASRKGQGGEAFF. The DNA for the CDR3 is TGTGCCAGCAGAAAAGGACAGGGGGGTGAAGCTTTCTTT.

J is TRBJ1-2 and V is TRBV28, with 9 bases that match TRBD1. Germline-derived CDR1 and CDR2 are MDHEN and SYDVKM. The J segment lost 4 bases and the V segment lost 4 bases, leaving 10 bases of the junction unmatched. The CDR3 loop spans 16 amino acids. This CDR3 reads CASSSTGTGRLYGYTF. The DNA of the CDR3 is TGTGCCAGCAGTTCTACGGGGACAGGGAGGCTCTATGGCTACACCTTC.

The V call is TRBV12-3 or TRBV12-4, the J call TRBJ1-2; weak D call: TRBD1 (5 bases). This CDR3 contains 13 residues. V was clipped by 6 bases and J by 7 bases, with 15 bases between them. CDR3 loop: CASSTGGAGGYTF. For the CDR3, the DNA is TGTGCCAGCAGCACCGGGGGTGCGGGTGGCTACACCTTC.

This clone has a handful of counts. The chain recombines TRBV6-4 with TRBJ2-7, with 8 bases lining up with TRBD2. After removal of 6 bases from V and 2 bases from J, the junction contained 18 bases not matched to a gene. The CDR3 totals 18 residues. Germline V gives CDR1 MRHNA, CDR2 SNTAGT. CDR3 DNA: TGTGCCAGCAGGGGACTCTCCGAAATTAGCGGGGTAACCTACGAGCAGTACTTC. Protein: CASRGLSEISGVTYEQYF.

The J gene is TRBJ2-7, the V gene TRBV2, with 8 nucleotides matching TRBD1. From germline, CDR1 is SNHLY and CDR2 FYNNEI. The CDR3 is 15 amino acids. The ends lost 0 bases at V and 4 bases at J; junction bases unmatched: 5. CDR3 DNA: TGTGCCAGCAGTGAAGCGGACAGGGCCGATTACGAGCAGTACTTC. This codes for CASSEADRADYEQYF.

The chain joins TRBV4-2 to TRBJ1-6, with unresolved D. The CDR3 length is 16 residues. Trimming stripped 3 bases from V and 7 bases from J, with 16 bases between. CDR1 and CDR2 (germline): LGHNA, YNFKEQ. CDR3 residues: CASSHKINDKNSPLHF. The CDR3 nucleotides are TGTGCCAGCAGCCACAAAATTAACGACAAAAATTCACCCCTCCACTTT.

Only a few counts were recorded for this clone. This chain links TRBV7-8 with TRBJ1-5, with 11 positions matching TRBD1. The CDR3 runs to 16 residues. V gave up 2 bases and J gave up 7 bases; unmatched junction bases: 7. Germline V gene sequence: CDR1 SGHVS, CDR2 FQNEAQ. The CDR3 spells CASSLWDRGLDQPQHF. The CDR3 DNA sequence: TGTGCCAGCAGCTTATGGGACAGGGGGTTGGACCAGCCCCAGCATTTT. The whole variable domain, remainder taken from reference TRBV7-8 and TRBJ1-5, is GAGVSQSPRYKVAKRGQDVALRCDPISGHVSLFWYQQALGQGPEFLTYFQNEAQLDKSGLPSDRFFAERPEGSVSTLKIQRTQQEDSAVYLCASSLWDRGLDQPQHFGDGTRLSIL.

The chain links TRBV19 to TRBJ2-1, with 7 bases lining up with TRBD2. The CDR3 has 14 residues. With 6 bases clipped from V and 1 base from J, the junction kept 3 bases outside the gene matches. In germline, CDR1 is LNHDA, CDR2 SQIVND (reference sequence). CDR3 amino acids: CASRERESYNEQFF. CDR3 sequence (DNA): TGTGCCAGTAGAGAGCGGGAATCCTACAATGAGCAGTTCTTC.

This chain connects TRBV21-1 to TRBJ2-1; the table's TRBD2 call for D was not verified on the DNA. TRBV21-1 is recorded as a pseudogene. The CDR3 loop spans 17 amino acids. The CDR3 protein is CASSKALAGGPENEQFF. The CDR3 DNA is TGTGCCAGCAGCAAAGCCCTAGCGGGAGGGCCCGAAAATGAGCAGTTCTTC.

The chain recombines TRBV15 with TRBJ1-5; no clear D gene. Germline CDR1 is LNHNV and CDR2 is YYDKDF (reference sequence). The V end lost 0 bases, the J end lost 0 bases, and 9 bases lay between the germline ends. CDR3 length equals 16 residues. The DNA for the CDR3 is TGTGCCACCAGCAGAGATTTTTCCAGTAGCAATCAGCCCCAGCATTTT. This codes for CATSRDFSSSNQPQHF.

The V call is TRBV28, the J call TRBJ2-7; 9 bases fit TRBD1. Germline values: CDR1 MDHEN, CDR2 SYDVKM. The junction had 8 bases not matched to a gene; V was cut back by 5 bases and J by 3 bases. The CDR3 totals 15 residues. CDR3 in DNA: TGTGCCAGCAGTCTACCCGGGACAGGGTTCTACGAGCAGTACTTC. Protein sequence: CASSLPGTGFYEQYF.

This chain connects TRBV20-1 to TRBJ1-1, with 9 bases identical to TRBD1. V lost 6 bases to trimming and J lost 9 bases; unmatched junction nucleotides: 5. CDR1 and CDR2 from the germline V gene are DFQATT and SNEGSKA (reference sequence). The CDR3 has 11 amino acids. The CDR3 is CSATGTGKAFF. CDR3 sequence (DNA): TGCAGTGCAACCGGGACAGGGAAAGCTTTCTTT.